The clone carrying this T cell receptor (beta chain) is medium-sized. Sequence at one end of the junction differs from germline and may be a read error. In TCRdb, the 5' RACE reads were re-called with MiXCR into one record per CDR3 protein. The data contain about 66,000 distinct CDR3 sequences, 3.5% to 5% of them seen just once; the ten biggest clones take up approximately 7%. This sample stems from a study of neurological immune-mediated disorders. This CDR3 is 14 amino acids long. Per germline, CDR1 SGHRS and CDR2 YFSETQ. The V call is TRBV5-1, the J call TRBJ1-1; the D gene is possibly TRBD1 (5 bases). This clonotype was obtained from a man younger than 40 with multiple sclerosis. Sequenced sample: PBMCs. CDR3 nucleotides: TGTGCCAGCAGCCCGGGGACGGGGAACACTGAAGCTTTCTTT. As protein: CASSPGTGNTEAFF.